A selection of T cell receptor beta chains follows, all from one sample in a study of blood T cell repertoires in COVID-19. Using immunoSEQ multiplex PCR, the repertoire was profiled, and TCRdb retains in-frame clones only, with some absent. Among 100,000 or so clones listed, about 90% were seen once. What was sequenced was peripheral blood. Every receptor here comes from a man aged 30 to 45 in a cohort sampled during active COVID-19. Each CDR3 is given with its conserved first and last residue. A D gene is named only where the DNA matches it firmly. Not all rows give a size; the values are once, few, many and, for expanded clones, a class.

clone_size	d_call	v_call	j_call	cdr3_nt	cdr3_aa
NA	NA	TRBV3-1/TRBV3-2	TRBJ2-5	TGTGCCAGCAGCCAACAGACTAGCCAAGAGACCCAGTACTTC	CASSQQTSQETQYF
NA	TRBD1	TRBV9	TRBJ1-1	TGTGCCAGCAGCGTAGGAGGGACAGGGAGAACTGAAGCTTTCTTT	CASSVGGTGRTEAFF
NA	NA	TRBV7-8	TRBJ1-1	TGTGCCAGCAGCTTAGGGGCAGGGGTAGGATGGAACACTGAAGCTTTCTTT	CASSLGAGVGWNTEAFF
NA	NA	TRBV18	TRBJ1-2	TGTGCCAGCTCACCCGAGGAGTTCTATGGCTACACCTTC	CASSPEEFYGYTF
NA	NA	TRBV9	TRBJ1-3	TGTGCCAGCAGCGCTAGGGGGAATGCTGGAAACACCATATATTTT	CASSARGNAGNTIYF
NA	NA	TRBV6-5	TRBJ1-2	TGTGCCAGCCAAACATACCAGGGGTATGGCTACACCTTC	CASQTYQGYGYTF
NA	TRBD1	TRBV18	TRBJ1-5	TGTGCCAGCTCTGGACAGGGGGGAATCAATCAGCCCCAGCATTTT	CASSGQGGINQPQHF
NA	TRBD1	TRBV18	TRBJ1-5	TGTGCCAGCTCACTGCTTGGGACAGGGGCGAACAATCAGCCCCAGCATTTT	CASSLLGTGANNQPQHF
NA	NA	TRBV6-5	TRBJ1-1	TGTGCCAGCAGTTACGATCAATCCCCTAATGAAGCTTTCTTT	CASSYDQSPNEAFF
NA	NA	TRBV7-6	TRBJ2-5	TGTGCCAGCAGCCCTGGGGCTAGCGCGACCCCAAGCCTGGGGTACTTC	CASSPGASATPSLGYF
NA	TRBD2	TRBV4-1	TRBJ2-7	TGCGCCAGCAGCCAAGGGGCTAGCGGGGGGTACGAGCAGTACTTC	CASSQGASGGYEQYF
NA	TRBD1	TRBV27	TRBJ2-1	TGTGCCAGCACGACAGGGTTCAATGAGCAGTTCTTC	CASTTGFNEQFF
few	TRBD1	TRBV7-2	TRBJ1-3	TGTGCCAGCAGCTTAAACGCCCAGGGGGCTGGAAACACCATATATTTT	CASSLNAQGAGNTIYF
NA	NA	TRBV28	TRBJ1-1	TGTGCCAGCAGGCTTCCCGGACGGGAGAACACTGAAGCTTTCTTT	CASRLPGRENTEAFF
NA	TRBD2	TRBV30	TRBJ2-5	TGTGCCTGGAGTGTTGGGGGGGGAAAAGAGACCCAGTACTTC	CAWSVGGGKETQYF
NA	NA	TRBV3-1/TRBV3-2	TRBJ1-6	TGTGCCAGCAGCCTAGAAGGGCAGGGGTCTAATTCACCCCTCCACTTT	CASSLEGQGSNSPLHF
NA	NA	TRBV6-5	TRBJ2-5	TGTGCCAGCAGTTACTCGATTGACAGCCCGGTGGAGACCCAGTACTTC	CASSYSIDSPVETQYF
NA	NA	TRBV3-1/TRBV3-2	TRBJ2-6	TGTGCCAGCAGCCAAGATCGGGGAACCTCTGGGGCCAACGTCCTGACTTTC	CASSQDRGTSGANVLTF
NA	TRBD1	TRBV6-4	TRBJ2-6	TGTGCCAGCAGTGGTGGGACAGGGATCTCTGGGGCCAACGTCCTGACTTTC	CASSGGTGISGANVLTF
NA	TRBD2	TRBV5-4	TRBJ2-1	TGTGCCAGCAGGGAGCGGGGGGGCCAGGACAATGAGCAGTTCTTC	CASRERGGQDNEQFF
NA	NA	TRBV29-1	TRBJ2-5	TGCAGCGTTGAAGATTATGTGGGGCCCGCCCAAGAGACCCAGTACTTC	CSVEDYVGPAQETQYF
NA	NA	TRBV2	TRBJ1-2	TGTGCCAGCAGTTTACAACTTGGACTCTATGGCTACACCTTC	CASSLQLGLYGYTF
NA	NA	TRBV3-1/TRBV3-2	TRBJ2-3	TGTGCCAGCAGCCAACCATCAGATACGCAGTATTTT	CASSQPSDTQYF
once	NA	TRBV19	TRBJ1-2	TGTGCCAGTAGTATAGGCCAGGGTTTTACCTATGGCTACACCTTC	CASSIGQGFTYGYTF
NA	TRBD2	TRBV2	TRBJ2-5	TGTACCAGCAGGCCCCTGGCGGGGGGTCGAGAGACCCAGTACTTC	CTSRPLAGGRETQYF
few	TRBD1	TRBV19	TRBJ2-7	TGTGCCAGTAGTATATCCGCAGGGGGTGTCCCCTACGAGCAGTACTTC	CASSISAGGVPYEQYF
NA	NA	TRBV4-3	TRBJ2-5	TGCGCCAGCAGCCATACTAGTACGCAAGAGACCCAGTACTTC	CASSHTSTQETQYF
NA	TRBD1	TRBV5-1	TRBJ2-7	TGCGCCAGCAGCCGGACAGGGGTAGACTACGAGCAGTACTTC	CASSRTGVDYEQYF
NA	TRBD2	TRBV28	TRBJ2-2	TGTGCCAGCAGTTTATGGTCGCTAGCGGGGGGGCCCGGGGAGCTGTTTTTT	CASSLWSLAGGPGELFF
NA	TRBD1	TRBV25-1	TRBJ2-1	TGTGCCAGCAGACGGACAGGGGCCTACAATGAGCAGTTCTTC	CASRRTGAYNEQFF
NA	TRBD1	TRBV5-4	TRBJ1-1	TGTGCCAGCAGCCCGGGACAGGGATCGGTTTCTGAAGCTTTCTTT	CASSPGQGSVSEAFF
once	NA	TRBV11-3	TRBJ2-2	TGTGCCAGCAGCAGATGGACGGGAGCGGAGGCTAACACCGGGGAGCTGTTTTTT	CASSRWTGAEANTGELFF
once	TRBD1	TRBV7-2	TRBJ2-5	TGTGCCAGCAGCTTATCGGCAGGGGGCTGGAGGAAGGAGACCCAGTACTTC	CASSLSAGGWRKETQYF
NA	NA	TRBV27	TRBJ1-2	TGTGCCAGCAGTAAGGGGGGGAAGTTAGCTAACTATGGCTACACCTTC	CASSKGGKLANYGYTF
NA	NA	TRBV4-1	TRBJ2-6	TGCGCCAGCAGCCAAGATGAGCGAACTGGGGCCAACGTCCTGACTTTC	CASSQDERTGANVLTF
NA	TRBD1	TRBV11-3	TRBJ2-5	TGTGCCAGCAGCCCTTCGGGACAGATTGTGGAGACCCAGTACTTC	CASSPSGQIVETQYF
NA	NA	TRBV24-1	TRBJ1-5	TGTGCCACCAGTCCCTCTCAGGTAAACAATCAGCCCCAGCATTTT	CATSPSQVNNQPQHF
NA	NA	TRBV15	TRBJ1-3	TGTGCCACCAGCAGAGAGGAAGGGGAGGGTGGAAACACCATATATTTT	CATSREEGEGGNTIYF
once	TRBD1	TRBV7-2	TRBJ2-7	TGTGCCAGCAGCCCCGCCCCGGGACAGGGGGCAACCGAGCAGTACTTC	CASSPAPGQGATEQYF
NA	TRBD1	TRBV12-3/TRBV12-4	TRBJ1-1	TGTGCCAGCAGGCAGGGGGAAGTCACTGAAGCTTTCTTT	CASRQGEVTEAFF
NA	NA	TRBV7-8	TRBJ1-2	TGTGCCAGCAGCTTGCTAGTTAAGATAGGTTCGGGGTATGGCTACACCTTC	CASSLLVKIGSGYGYTF
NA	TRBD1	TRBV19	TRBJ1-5	TGTGCCAGTAGTATAGGATCTTGGCAGGGGGCCGCCTATAGCAATCAGCCCCAGCATTTT	CASSIGSWQGAAYSNQPQHF
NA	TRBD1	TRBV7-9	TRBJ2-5	TGTGCCAGCAGTTCGACCGACAGGGAGCAAGAGACCCAGTACTTC	CASSSTDREQETQYF
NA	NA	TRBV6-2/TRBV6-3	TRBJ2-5	TGTGCCAGCAGTCCCTTTTTGGAGACCCAGTACTTC	CASSPFLETQYF
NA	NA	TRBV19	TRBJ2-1	TGTGCCAGTAGTATCAACTCTGGGAGCTCCTACAATGAGCAGTTCTTC	CASSINSGSSYNEQFF
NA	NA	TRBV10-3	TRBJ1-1	TGTGCCATCAGTGGTAGGGGTGGGAACACTGAAGCTTTCTTT	CAISGRGGNTEAFF
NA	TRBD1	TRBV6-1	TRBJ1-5	TGTGCCAGCAGTGTTCACAGGGGGCTGGGCAATCAGCCCCAGCATTTT	CASSVHRGLGNQPQHF
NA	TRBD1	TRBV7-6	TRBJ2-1	TGTGCCAGCAGCTTGGAGACAGGGGAAGGTAACTACAATGAGCAGTTCTTC	CASSLETGEGNYNEQFF
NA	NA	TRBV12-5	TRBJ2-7	TGTGCTAGTGGACCAGGGGCCTACGAGCAGTACTTC	CASGPGAYEQYF
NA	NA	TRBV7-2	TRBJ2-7	TGTGCCAGCAGCTTAAGCACCCTCTACGAGCAGTACTTC	CASSLSTLYEQYF
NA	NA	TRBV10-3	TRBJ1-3	TGTGCCATCAGTGTGAACAGGGCGAACTCTGGAAACACCATATATTTT	CAISVNRANSGNTIYF
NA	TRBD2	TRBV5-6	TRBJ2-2	TGTGCCAGCAGCTTGTTGACGGGGGGAGTTCCCGGGGAGCTGTTTTTT	CASSLLTGGVPGELFF
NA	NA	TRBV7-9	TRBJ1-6	TGTGCCAGCAGCTCCCGTTGGTCCGGTTCACCCCTCCACTTT	CASSSRWSGSPLHF
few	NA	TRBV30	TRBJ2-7	TGTGCCTGGAGTGTGGCGGAAACCTACGAGCAGTACTTC	CAWSVAETYEQYF
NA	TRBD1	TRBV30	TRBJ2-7	TGTGCCTGGAGTCTCGGGACAGGGCGGCACGAGCAGTACTTC	CAWSLGTGRHEQYF
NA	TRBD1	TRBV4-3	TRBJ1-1	TGCGCCAGCAGCCAAGAGACAGGGAATGTGGCTTTCTTT	CASSQETGNVAFF
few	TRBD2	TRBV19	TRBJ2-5	TGTGCCAGTAGTATGACGGCGGGGGGGGAGACCCAGTACTTC	CASSMTAGGETQYF
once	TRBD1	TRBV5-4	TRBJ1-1	TGTGCCAGCAGCTTGAAGACAGGGGGCGAGTCGAACACTGAAGCTTTCTTT	CASSLKTGGESNTEAFF